This T cell receptor (beta chain) came from a study of T cell repertoires in cytomegalovirus infection (dated by TCRdb to 2018 to 2020). Study-wide context: The peptide stimulations were aimed at well-studied HLA-B-restricted epitopes as well as recently identified HLA-C-restricted CMV epitopes, whose presentation resists viral immunomodulation. Because public TCR beta signatures pointed to carriage of CMV infection together with the matching HLA type, the HLA type of each donor mattered for the analysis. General findings and caveats noted by the study authors: The ex vivo response was dominated by HLA-C-restricted CMV-specific TCR beta clonotypes, which also provided the single most frequent clonotype in two of eight donors. Carriers of CMV infection plus the relevant HLA type were discriminated by the cumulative frequency of public TCR beta family members in the study cohort and in an independent approximately 350-donor cohort.

Based on the germline V gene, the CDR1 and CDR2 sequences are SGHVS and FNYEAQ. V lost 2 bases and J lost 7 bases; the stretch between them is 18 bases long. Measured from the cysteine to the phenylalanine, the CDR3 is 17 residues long. Of the read, only the CDR3 DNA is kept; its 51 bases are in frame from base 1. This clonotype was seen many times. The antigen this receptor binds is unknown. Within one base of it there is no much larger clone, and no base qualities were kept. Sequencing took place on an Illumina HiSeq 1500. Using fastp trimming at Q25 and MiXCR clonotype assembly, TCRdb reanalyzed the public sequencing data and kept in-frame beta chains. CDR3 protein duplicates are merged, each entry listing the most common genes and DNA. For this sample the table gives approximately 1,000,000 distinct CDR3 sequences, of which around 30% were detected only once. The ten largest account for roughly 13% of the sample.

The sample's treatment or condition label, decoded: in vitro stimulation with specific CMV peptide epitopes to enrich CMV-specific T cells. This TCR was recovered from a human donor in good health (CMV status not recorded). Some clones in this sample may be carry-over from other donors' samples. This material consisted of cultured CD8+ T cells from PBMCs, taken from culture after CMV antigen stimulation. The sequence links TRBV7-6 to TRBJ1-6; the D gene is perhaps TRBD1, on 5 matching bases. In nucleotide form, the sequence is TGTGCCAGCAGCTTAAGGTCAACTTATCGGGGGAATTCACCCCTCCACTTT. Translation gives CASSLRSTYRGNSPLHF.